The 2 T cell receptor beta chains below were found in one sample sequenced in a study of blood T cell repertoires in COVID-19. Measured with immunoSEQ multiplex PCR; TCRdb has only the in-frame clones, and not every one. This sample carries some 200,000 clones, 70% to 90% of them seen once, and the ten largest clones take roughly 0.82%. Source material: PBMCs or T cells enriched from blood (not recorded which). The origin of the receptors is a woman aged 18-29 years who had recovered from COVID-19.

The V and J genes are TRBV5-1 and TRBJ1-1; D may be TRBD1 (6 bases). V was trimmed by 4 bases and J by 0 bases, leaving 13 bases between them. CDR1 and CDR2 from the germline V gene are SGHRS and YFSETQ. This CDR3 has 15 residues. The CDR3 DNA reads TGCGCCAGCAGCATACCGGGACAAATGAACACTGAAGCTTTCTTT. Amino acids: CASSIPGQMNTEAFF.

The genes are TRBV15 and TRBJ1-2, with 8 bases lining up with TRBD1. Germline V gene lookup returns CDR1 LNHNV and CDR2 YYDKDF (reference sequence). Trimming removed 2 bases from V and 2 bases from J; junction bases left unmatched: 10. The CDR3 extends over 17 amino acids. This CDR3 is CATSRRDPGQANYGYTF. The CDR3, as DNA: TGTGCCACCAGCAGACGGGACCCGGGACAGGCAAACTATGGCTACACCTTC.